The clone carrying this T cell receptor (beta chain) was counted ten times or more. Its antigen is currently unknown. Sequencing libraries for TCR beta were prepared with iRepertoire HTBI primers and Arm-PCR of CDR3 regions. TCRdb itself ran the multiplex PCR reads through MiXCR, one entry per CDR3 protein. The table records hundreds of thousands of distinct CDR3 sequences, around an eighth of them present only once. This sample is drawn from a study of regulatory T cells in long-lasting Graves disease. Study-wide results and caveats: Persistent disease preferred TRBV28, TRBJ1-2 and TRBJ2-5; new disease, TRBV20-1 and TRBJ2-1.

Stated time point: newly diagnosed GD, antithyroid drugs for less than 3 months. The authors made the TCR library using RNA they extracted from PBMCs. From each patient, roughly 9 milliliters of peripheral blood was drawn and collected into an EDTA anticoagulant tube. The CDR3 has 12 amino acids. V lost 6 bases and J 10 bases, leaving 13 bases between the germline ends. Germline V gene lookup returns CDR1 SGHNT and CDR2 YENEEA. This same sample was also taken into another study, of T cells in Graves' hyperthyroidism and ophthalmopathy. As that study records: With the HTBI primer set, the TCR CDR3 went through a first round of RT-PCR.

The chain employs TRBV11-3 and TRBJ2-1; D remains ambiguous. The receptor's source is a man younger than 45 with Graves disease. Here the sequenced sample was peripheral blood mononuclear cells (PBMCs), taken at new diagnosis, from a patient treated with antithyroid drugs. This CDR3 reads CASSENGEEQFF. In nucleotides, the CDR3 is TGTGCCAGCAGTGAAAATGGAGAGGAGCAGTTCTTC. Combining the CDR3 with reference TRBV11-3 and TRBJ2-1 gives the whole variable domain EAGVVQSPRYKIIEKKQPVAFWCNPISGHNTLYWYLQNLGQGPELLIRYENEEAVDDSQLPKDRFSAERLKGVDSTLKIQPAELGDSAVYLCASSENGEEQFFGPGTRLTVL.